Detailed here is one TCR beta chain. This clonotype was counted once. Its specific antigen is unknown. Per-nucleotide qualities are absent, and no much larger clonotype sits a single base away. One read alone is a weak basis. Starting from around 420 ng RNA, TCR libraries were constructed with the Immunoverse kit using molecular barcoded adaptors that cover the alpha/delta and beta/gamma chains. The same RNA used for transcriptome sequencing was used for TCR library preparation. TCR libraries were sequenced on an Illumina HiSeq 4000 with 2 x 150 cycles. As for the authors' bioinformatics: Using MiXCR, which included quality filtering and error correction, TCR reads were aligned to human V, D, J and C references and then assembled into CDR3 clonotypes. The tcR package in R was used to analyze clonotype counts and gene usage diversity. For inspection of raw mapping reads, RNA-seq reads were mapped by STAR aligner version 2.5.3a onto GRCh37 of the human genome. To test the effect of sequencing depth on detected clonotypes, IR-seq fastq files were randomly downsampled using Seqtk 1.3. TCRdb took the public reads, trimmed them with fastp at Q25, ran MiXCR for clone calling and kept in-frame beta chains. CDR3 protein duplicates are merged, each entry listing the most common genes and DNA. V and J calls and clone size were set by TCRdb, not the authors. The sample profile shows 75,000 to 95,000 distinct CDR3 sequences; 20% to 25% of them were found once. The ten top clones hold roughly 11% of the sample.

The data belong to a study of read filtering for tumor transcriptome and immune sequencing (TCRdb year 2020). Regarding the research as a whole: The cohort was composed of about 18 male and over 13 female patients, with a mean age of around 66 years and an age range of roughly 40 to 85. By revised international staging, about 8 patients were R-ISS I, over 15 were R-ISS II and 6 or 7 were R-ISS III. After DNase treatment, whole-transcriptome libraries were prepared with the TruSeq RNA Access Library Prep Kit. TCR-region mapped reads per sample ranged from about 3.5 to 11 million with IR-seq versus only roughly 75 to 1273 with RNA-seq. Using the same bone marrow samples, the study compared TCR repertoires obtained by targeted immune repertoire sequencing with those obtained by bulk whole-transcriptome sequencing. A main aim was a read-filtering strategy for immune repertoire data, specifically whether clonotypes supported by a single read should be removed. Study-wide conclusions, independent of this receptor: The sorted CD138-negative fraction was composed of a mixed bone marrow immune population rather than of purified T cells. When single-read clonotypes were removed, the proportions of shared clonotypes in IR-seq and RNA-seq correlated more strongly. Compared with RNA-seq, IR-seq captured clonotypes at much greater depth and more reliably, and a smaller IR-seq throughput was enough to identify most of the shared clonotypes. In IR-seq, around 85% of clonotypes but roughly 3.5% of total reads were represented by single-read clonotypes, whereas in RNA-seq, about 69% of clonotypes and more than 40% of reads were represented by single-read clonotypes.

Every patient had bone marrow sampled at the time of active disease. Bone marrow mononuclear cells were isolated by Ficoll-Hypaque density gradient centrifugation. CD138-negative cells were obtained by negative selection after labeling with CD138 magnetic microbeads on a MACS separator, removing myeloma plasma cells. Purity of the isolated cells was checked by flow cytometry on an Attune NxT using CD138 antibodies. TRIzol reagent was used to extract total RNA, which was then quantified with a NanoDrop spectrophotometer. Paired RNA-seq and IR-seq were performed on the CD138-negative bone marrow sample of each patient. Per the germline V gene (reference sequence), LNHDA is the CDR1 and SQIVND is the CDR2. Trimming takes 8 bases from V and 1 base from J, and the germline ends sit 12 bases apart. The CDR3 numbers 13 residues from cysteine through phenylalanine. Just CDR3 DNA is preserved here, 39 bases in frame from base 1.

The chain joins TRBV19 to TRBJ2-7; the D segment cannot be called with confidence. What was sequenced was a population of CD138-negative cells sorted from bone marrow. The sample's cell subset or site, from its label and the paper: bone marrow mononuclear cells depleted of CD138+ plasma/myeloma cells by negative magnetic selection. The clonotype originates from a donor older than 35 with multiple myeloma. The CDR3 has the sequence CASSFQISYEQYF. The bases are TGTGCCAGTTCGTTTCAGATTTCCTACGAGCAGTACTTC.